This TCR beta chain stems from a study of T cell clonotyping in hematopoietic cell transplantation. Background on the study: Recipients were bled about 28 days pretransplant and at posttransplant days 30, 100, 180. Study results and limitations: Few recipient clonotypes overlapped donors; over 97% were de novo at given depth.

In germline, CDR1 is SGHTA, CDR2 FQGNSA. The CDR3 sequence is 14 residues long. Germline trimming cut 5 bases from V and 3 bases from J; bases unmatched to any gene: 5. Concerning this clone: Its cognate antigen is unknown.

Assay used: immunoSEQ multiplex PCR; TCRdb lists only in-frame clones, some missing. Here the sample spans 11,000 to 15,000 clones, about three fifths being singletons. V is TRBV7-2 and J is TRBJ1-1; 8 bases are shared with TRBD1. The specimen sequenced was PBMCs. The sequence was collected from a human donor who either received an allogeneic hematopoietic cell transplant for a myeloid malignancy or was a related donor (not recorded which). Some clones in this sample may be carry-over from other donors' samples. The CDR3 DNA is TGTGCCAGCAGCAGACAGGGGACGGACACTGAAGCTTTCTTT. Its translation: CASSRQGTDTEAFF.